The clone carrying this T cell receptor beta chain appeared once. The antigen is unknown. TCRB transcripts that were expressed got sequenced, as all of the isolated RNA had been reverse transcribed. TCRdb's table, derived via immunoSEQ multiplex PCR, lists solely in-frame clones and lacks some. The sample carries around 70,000 clones, 49% recorded once. The CDR3 covers 17 residues. Trimming took 4 bases from V and 3 from J, leaving 19 bases between them. CDR1 is SGHKS and CDR2 is YYEKEE in the germline V gene (reference sequence). This entry comes from a study of beta chain features in type 1 diabetes. Study-wide results and limits: When Type 1 diabetes patients were examined, their TCRB CDR3s proved moderately but significantly shorter in all four CD4+ subsets.

CD45RO/CCR7/CD25/CD127/CD95/CD27 separated CD4+ naive, central memory, regulatory and stem cell-like memory cells by sorting. The receptor was isolated from a man younger than 40 with type 1 diabetes. The V gene is TRBV5-5, the J gene TRBJ2-2; D call uncertain. Sequenced: central memory CD4+ T cells from blood. The CDR3 sequence: CASSLRRQQLDTGELFF. DNA of the CDR3: TGTGCCAGCAGCCTCCGCAGGCAACAGTTGGACACCGGGGAGCTGTTTTTT. The full variable domain, in which reference TRBV5-5 and TRBJ2-2 provide the parts outside the CDR3, is DAGVTQSPTHLIKTRGQQVTLRCSPISGHKSVSWYQQVLGQGPQFIFQYYEKEERGRGNFPDRFSARQFPNYSSELNVNALLLGDSALYLCASSLRRQQLDTGELFFGEGSRLTVL.